Described below is a single T cell receptor (beta chain) sequence and its context. The antigen is unknown. These data originate in a study of T cells in Graves' hyperthyroidism and ophthalmopathy. Study findings and constraints: From stable hyperthyroidism, ophthalmopathy was set apart by a 13 V-J model. Before onset, ophthalmopathy was predicted by the model a median approximately 6.5 months earlier.

V was clipped by 0 bases and J by 4 bases, with 16 bases between them. This CDR3 is 16 amino acids long. CDR1 is SGHRS, CDR2 YFSETQ, per germline. Amplified TCR beta CDR3 regions derived from RNA transcripts. Primed by the HTBI set, a first-round RT-PCR was run on the TCR CDR3. TCRdb itself ran the multiplex PCR reads through MiXCR, one entry per CDR3 protein. Here the sample spans 490,000 or so distinct CDR3 sequences, around a fifth being singletons. The sample comprised blood. V is TRBV5-1 and J is TRBJ1-1; TRBD1 might be the D (6 bases). The TCR originated in a woman aged 70-85 years with Graves' ophthalmopathy. The CDR3 reads CASSLDVGGAGTEAFF. Written as DNA, the CDR3 is TGCGCCAGCAGCTTGGACGTAGGGGGGGCTGGCACTGAAGCTTTCTTT.